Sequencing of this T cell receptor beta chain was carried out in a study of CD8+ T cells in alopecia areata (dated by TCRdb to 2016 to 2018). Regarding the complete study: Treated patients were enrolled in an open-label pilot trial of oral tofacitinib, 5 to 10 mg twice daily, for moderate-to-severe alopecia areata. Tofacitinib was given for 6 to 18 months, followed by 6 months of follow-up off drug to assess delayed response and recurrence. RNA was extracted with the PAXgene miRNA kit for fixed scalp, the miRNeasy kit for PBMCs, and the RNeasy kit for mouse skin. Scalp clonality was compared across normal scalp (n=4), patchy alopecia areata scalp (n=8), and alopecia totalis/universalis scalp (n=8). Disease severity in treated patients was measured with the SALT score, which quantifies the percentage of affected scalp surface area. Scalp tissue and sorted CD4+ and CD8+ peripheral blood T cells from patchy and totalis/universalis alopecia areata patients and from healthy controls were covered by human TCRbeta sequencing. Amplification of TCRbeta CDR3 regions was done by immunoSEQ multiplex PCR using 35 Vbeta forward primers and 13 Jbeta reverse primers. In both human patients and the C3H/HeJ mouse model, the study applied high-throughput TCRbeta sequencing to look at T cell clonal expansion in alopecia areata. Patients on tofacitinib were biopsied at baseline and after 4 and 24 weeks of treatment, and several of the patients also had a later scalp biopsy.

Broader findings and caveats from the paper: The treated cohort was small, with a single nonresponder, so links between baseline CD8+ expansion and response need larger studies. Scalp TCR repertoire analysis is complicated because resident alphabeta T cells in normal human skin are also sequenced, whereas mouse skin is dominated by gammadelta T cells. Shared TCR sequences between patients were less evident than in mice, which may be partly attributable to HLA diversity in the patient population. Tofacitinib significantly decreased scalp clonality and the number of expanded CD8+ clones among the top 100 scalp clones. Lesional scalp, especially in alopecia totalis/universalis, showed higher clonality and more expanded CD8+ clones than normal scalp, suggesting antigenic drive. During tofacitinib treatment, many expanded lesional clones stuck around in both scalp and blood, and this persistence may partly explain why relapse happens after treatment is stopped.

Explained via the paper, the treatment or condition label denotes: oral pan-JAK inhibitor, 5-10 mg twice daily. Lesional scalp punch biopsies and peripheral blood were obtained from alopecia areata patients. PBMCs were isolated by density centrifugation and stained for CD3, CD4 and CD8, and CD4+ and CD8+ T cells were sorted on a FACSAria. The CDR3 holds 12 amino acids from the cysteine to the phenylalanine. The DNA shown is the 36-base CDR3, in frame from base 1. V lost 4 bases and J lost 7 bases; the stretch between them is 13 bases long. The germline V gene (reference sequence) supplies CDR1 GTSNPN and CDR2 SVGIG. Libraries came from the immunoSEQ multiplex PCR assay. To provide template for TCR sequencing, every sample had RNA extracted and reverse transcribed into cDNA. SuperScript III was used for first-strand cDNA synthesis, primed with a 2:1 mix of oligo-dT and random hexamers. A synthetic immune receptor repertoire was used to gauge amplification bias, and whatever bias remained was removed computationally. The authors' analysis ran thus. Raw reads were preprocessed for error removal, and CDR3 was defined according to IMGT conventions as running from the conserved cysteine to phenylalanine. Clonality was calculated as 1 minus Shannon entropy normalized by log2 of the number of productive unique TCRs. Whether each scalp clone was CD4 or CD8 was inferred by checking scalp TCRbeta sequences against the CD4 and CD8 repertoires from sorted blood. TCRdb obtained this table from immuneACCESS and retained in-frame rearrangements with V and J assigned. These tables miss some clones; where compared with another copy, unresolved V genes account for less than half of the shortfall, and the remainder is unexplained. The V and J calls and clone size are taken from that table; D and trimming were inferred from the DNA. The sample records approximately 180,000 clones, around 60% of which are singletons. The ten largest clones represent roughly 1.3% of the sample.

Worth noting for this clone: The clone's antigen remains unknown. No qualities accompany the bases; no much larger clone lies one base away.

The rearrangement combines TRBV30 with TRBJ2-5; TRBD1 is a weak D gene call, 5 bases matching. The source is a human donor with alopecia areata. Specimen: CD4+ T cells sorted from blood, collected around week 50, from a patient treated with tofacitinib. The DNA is TGTGCCTGGAAGGGGCCATATGGGACCCAGTACTTC. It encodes CAWKGPYGTQYF.